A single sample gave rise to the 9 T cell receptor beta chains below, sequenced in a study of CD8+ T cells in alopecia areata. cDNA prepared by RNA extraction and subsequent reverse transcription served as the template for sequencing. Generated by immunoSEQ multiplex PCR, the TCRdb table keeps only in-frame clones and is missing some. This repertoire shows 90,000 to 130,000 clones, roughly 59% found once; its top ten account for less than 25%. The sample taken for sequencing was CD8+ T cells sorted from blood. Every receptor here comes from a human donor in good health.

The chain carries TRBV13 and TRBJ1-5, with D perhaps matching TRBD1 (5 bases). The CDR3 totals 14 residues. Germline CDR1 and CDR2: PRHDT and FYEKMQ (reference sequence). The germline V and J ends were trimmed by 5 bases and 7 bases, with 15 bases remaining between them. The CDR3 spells CASSAGTGEQPQHF. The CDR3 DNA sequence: TGTGCCAGCAGCGCCGGGACCGGGGAACAGCCCCAGCATTTT.

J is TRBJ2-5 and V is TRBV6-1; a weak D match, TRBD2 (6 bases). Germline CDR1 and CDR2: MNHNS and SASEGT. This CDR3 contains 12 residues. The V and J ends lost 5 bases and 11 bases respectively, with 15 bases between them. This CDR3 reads CASSSKGREQYF. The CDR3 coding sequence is TGTGCCAGCAGTTCCAAGGGTCGGGAGCAGTACTTC.

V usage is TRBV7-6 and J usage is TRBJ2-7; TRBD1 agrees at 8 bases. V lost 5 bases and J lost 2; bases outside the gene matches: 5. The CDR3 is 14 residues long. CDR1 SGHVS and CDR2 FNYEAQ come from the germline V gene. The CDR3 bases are TGTGCCAGCAGCGTGGGGACAGGCCCCTACGAGCAGTACTTC. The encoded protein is CASSVGTGPYEQYF.

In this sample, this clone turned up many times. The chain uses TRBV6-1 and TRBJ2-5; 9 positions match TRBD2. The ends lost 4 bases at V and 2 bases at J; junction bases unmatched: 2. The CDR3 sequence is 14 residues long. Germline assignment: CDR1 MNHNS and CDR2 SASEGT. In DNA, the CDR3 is TGTGCCAGCAGTGTCCTAGCGGGGCAAGAGACCCAGTACTTC. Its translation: CASSVLAGQETQYF.

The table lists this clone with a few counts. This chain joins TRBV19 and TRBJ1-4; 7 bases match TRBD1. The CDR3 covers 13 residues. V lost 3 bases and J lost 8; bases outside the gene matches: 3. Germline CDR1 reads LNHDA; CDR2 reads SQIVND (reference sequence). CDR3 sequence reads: CASSIRGEEKLFF. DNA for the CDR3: TGTGCCAGTAGTATCAGGGGGGAGGAAAAACTGTTTTTT.

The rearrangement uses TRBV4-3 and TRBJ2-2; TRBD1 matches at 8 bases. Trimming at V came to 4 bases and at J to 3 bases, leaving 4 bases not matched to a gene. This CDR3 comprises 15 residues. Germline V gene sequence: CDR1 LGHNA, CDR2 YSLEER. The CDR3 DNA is TGCGCCAGCAGCCCCGGACAGGGCGACACCGGGGAGCTGTTTTTT. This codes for CASSPGQGDTGELFF.

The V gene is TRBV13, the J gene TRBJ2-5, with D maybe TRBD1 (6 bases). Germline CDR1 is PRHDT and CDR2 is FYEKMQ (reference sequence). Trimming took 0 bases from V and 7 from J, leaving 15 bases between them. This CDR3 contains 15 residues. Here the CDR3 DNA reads TGTGCCAGCAGCTTAGGACCTACAGGGTCCGGGACCCAGTACTTC. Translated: CASSLGPTGSGTQYF.

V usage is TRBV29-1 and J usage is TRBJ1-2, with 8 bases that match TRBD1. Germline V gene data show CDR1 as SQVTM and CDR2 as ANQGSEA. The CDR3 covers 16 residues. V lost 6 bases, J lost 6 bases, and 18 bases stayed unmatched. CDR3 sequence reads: CSVFHGALTGVDGYTF. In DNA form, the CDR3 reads TGCAGCGTCTTCCACGGGGCCCTGACAGGGGTAGATGGCTACACCTTC.

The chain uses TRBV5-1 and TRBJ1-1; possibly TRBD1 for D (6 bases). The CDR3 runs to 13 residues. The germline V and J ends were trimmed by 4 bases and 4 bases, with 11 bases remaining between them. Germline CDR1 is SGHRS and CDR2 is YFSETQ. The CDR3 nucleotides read TGCGCCAGCAGCGTAGGGGGGGCCACTGAAGCTTTCTTT. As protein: CASSVGGATEAFF.